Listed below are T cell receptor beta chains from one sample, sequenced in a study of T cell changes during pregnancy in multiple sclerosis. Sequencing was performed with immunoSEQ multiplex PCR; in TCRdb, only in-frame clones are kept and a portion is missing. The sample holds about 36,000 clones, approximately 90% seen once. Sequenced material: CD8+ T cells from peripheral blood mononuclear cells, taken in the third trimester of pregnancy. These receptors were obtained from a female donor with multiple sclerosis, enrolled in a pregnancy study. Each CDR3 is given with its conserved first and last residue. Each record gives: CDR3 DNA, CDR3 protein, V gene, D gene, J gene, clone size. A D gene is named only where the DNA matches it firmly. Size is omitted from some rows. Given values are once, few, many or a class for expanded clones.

cdr3_nt: TGTGCCAGCAGCGTAGGCGGGGACCCCTACGAGCAGTACTTC
cdr3_aa: CASSVGGDPYEQYF
v_call: TRBV9
d_call: NA
j_call: TRBJ2-7
clone_size: NA

cdr3_nt: TGTGCCAGCAGCTTAGTAGGCGGGGTACGCGAGCAGTACTTC
cdr3_aa: CASSLVGGVREQYF
v_call: TRBV7-3
d_call: NA
j_call: TRBJ2-7
clone_size: NA

cdr3_nt: TGTGCCAGCAGCCCGGTGCGGGGGAGTTTCTATGGCTACACCTTC
cdr3_aa: CASSPVRGSFYGYTF
v_call: TRBV6-5
d_call: NA
j_call: TRBJ1-2
clone_size: once

cdr3_nt: TGTGCCAGCAGCCCGGGGACATTTAGCAATCAGCCCCAGCATTTT
cdr3_aa: CASSPGTFSNQPQHF
v_call: TRBV6-6
d_call: NA
j_call: TRBJ1-5
clone_size: once

cdr3_nt: TGTGCCACCCTCGGGGCGGACAGCTACGAGCAGTACTTC
cdr3_aa: CATLGADSYEQYF
v_call: TRBV18
d_call: NA
j_call: TRBJ2-7
clone_size: once

cdr3_nt: TGTGCCAGCAGTTCCGGACCGGGACAGGGTACAGATACGCAGTATTTT
cdr3_aa: CASSSGPGQGTDTQYF
v_call: TRBV27
d_call: TRBD1
j_call: TRBJ2-3
clone_size: once

cdr3_nt: TGTGCCTGGAGAAGAGGGGCGTCCAGGGGGAATGGCTACACCTTC
cdr3_aa: CAWRRGASRGNGYTF
v_call: TRBV30
d_call: TRBD1
j_call: TRBJ1-2
clone_size: NA

cdr3_nt: TGTGCCAGCAGTTTTGAAGAGGGCACTGAAGCTTTCTTT
cdr3_aa: CASSFEEGTEAFF
v_call: TRBV28
d_call: NA
j_call: TRBJ1-1
clone_size: NA

cdr3_nt: TGTGCCAGCAGACGTATTGGACTAAGCTATGGCTACACCTTC
cdr3_aa: CASRRIGLSYGYTF
v_call: TRBV28
d_call: NA
j_call: TRBJ1-2
clone_size: NA

cdr3_nt: TGTGCCAGCAGTGAAGTAGGAGGGGAGGGAGAGCAGTACTTC
cdr3_aa: CASSEVGGEGEQYF
v_call: TRBV2
d_call: TRBD2
j_call: TRBJ2-7
clone_size: NA

cdr3_nt: TGTGCCAGCAGTAACAGGGCCGGGCTCTGGTATGGCTACACCTTC
cdr3_aa: CASSNRAGLWYGYTF
v_call: TRBV6-6
d_call: NA
j_call: TRBJ1-2
clone_size: NA